These 31 T cell receptor beta chains were all obtained from the same sample, sequenced in a study of blood T cell repertoires in COVID-19. Sequencing used immunoSEQ multiplex PCR; TCRdb keeps in-frame clones, though not all of them. This table has fewer than 300,000 clones, 80% to 90% appearing once. Sample: peripheral blood. The receptors were gathered from a man under 40 with acute or convalescent COVID-19.

The chain links TRBV28 to TRBJ1-1; 7 bases are shared with TRBD1. CDR1 is MDHEN, CDR2 SYDVKM, per germline. CDR3 length equals 12 residues. V was pared by 4 bases and J by 5 bases, with 1 base of the junction left unmatched. The DNA of the CDR3 is TGTGCCAGCAGTTCCAGGGGGACTGAAGCTTTCTTT. Translating it yields CASSSRGTEAFF.

This rearrangement joins TRBV11-2 to TRBJ2-1; TRBD2 is a possible D gene (5 bases). Germline V lookup: CDR1 SGHAT, CDR2 FQNNGV. CDR3 length: 16 residues. The ends were cut back, 2 bases at V and 8 bases at J, with 19 bases in the middle. The CDR3, as DNA: TGTGCCAGCAGCTTATCGTTATCCGGGGATAAGTATGAGCAGTTCTTC. Protein sequence: CASSLSLSGDKYEQFF.

The gene calls are TRBV11-2 and TRBJ1-2; D is undetermined. Trimming removed 5 bases from V and 4 bases from J, with 5 bases in between. The CDR3 runs 11 residues. The V gene's germline CDR1 is SGHAT and CDR2 FQNNGV. The chain's CDR3 is CASSPSYGYTF. CDR3 nucleotides: TGTGCCAGCAGCCCGTCCTATGGCTACACCTTC.

J is TRBJ2-3 and V is TRBV29-1; 8 bases agree with TRBD1. Losses at the gene ends were 3 bases for V and 2 bases for J; bases not matched to a gene: 7. The CDR3 sequence is 15 residues long. Germline assignment: CDR1 SQVTM and CDR2 ANQGSEA. The CDR3 reads CSVDGRGLDTDTQYF. CDR3 DNA: TGCAGCGTTGACGGCAGGGGGCTTGACACAGATACGCAGTATTTT.

CDR3 nucleotides: TGTGCCAGCAGTAGCCCCCCGGGGGGGCGAGACACCGGGGAGCTGTTTTTT. Amino acids: CASSSPPGGRDTGELFF. V usage is TRBV7-6 and J usage is TRBJ2-2; the match to TRBD2 covers 8 bases. Germline V lookup: CDR1 SGHVS, CDR2 FNYEAQ. Trimming at V came to 6 bases and at J to 3 bases, leaving 12 bases not matched to a gene. The CDR3 is made up of 17 amino acids. The full variable domain, in which reference TRBV7-6 and TRBJ2-2 provide the parts outside the CDR3, is GAGVSQSPRYKVTKRGQDVALRCDPISGHVSLYWYRQALGQGPEFLTYFNYEAQQDKSGLPNDRFSAERPEGSISTLTIQRTEQRDSAMYRCASSSPPGGRDTGELFFGEGSRLTVL.

The rearrangement links TRBV11-2 to TRBJ2-3, with 7 positions matching TRBD2. The trim removed 7 bases at V and 2 bases at J, leaving 12 bases unmatched. Germline V gene data show CDR1 as SGHAT and CDR2 as FQNNGV. This CDR3 is 16 amino acids long. The CDR3 region is CASILPNRDYTDTQYF. The CDR3 DNA is TGTGCCAGCATTCTACCCAACCGGGACTACACAGATACGCAGTATTTT.

The chain couples TRBV6-5 to TRBJ2-7; maybe TRBD1 (6 bases). Trimming cost V 5 bases and J 1 base, with 15 bases left between them. In germline, CDR1 is MNHEY, CDR2 SVGAGI. The CDR3 covers 15 residues. The chain's CDR3 is CASSPRLGQSYEQYF. The DNA of the CDR3 is TGTGCCAGCAGTCCTCGACTCGGACAGTCCTACGAGCAGTACTTC.

The chain couples TRBV10-3 to TRBJ2-2, with TRBD1 as a possible D gene (6 bases). Between the trimmed V and J ends, which lost 6 bases and 3 bases, there was a span of 14 bases. CDR1 and CDR2 from the germline V gene are ENHRY and SYGVKD. CDR3 length: 15 amino acids. This CDR3 reads CAIRRSEGDTGELFF. CDR3 in DNA: TGTGCCATCAGACGCAGTGAGGGGGACACCGGGGAGCTGTTTTTT.

V usage is TRBV4-2 and J usage is TRBJ2-2, with 14 bases aligning to TRBD2. This CDR3 has 16 amino acids. Germline CDR1 reads LGHNA; CDR2 reads YNFKEQ. Germline trimming cut 3 bases from V and 3 bases from J; bases unmatched to any gene: 0. CDR3 in amino acids: CASSQGLAGDTGELFF. The CDR3 nucleotides read TGTGCCAGCAGCCAGGGACTAGCGGGAGACACCGGGGAGCTGTTTTTT.

The rearrangement links TRBV5-6 to TRBJ2-2; possible D gene TRBD2, 5 bases. The CDR3 runs to 16 residues. Germline V gives CDR1 SGHDT, CDR2 YYEEEE. Trimming shortened V by 4 bases and J by 1 base, and 14 bases separated the two germline ends. DNA of the CDR3: TGTGCCAGCAGCCCGCTGGGGAGAGAGAACACCGGGGAGCTGTTTTTT. Its translation: CASSPLGRENTGELFF. The full variable domain, completed using reference TRBV5-6 and TRBJ2-2, is DAGVTQSPTHLIKTRGQQVTLRCSPKSGHDTVSWYQQALGQGPQFIFQYYEEEERQRGNFPDRFSGHQFPNYSSELNVNALLLGDSALYLCASSPLGRENTGELFFGEGSRLTVL.

The V gene is TRBV28, the J gene TRBJ2-1, with 9 bases matching TRBD1. Unmatched junction bases numbered 5, after V lost 6 bases and J lost 5 bases. The length of the CDR3 is 14 residues. From germline, CDR1 is MDHEN and CDR2 SYDVKM. This CDR3 is CASSRWTGDNEQFF. The DNA for the CDR3 is TGTGCCAGCAGCCGATGGACAGGGGACAATGAGCAGTTCTTC.

This sequence joins TRBV18 and TRBJ1-3, with D perhaps TRBD1 (5 bases). Germline V lookup: CDR1 KGHSH, CDR2 LQKENI. Trimming removed 10 bases at V and 1 base at J, with 11 bases between. The CDR3 sequence is 13 residues long. CDR3 sequence reads: CATRQSSGNTIYF. The CDR3 nucleotides are TGTGCCACCCGACAGAGTTCTGGAAACACCATATATTTT.

The chain has TRBV7-9 and TRBJ2-2; the match to TRBD2 covers 9 bases. The CDR3 spans 17 residues. After removal of 5 bases from V and 5 bases from J, the junction contained 12 bases not matched to a gene. CDR1 is SEHNR, CDR2 FQNEAQ, per germline (reference sequence). For the CDR3, the DNA is TGTGCCAGCAGCCACGGAGGAGCGGGAGGAGAGACCGGGGAGCTGTTTTTT. Encoded protein: CASSHGGAGGETGELFF.

J is TRBJ2-1 and V is TRBV7-3; 8 bases align to TRBD2. CDR3 length: 15 residues. CDR1 and CDR2 (germline): SGHTA, FQGTGA. The V gene end was trimmed by 1 base and the J gene end by 7 bases; junction bases not matched to a gene: 6. The DNA for the CDR3 is TGTGCCAGCAGCTTAATCGGGGGGGCATTTAATGAGCAGTTCTTC. As protein: CASSLIGGAFNEQFF.

The sample holds one count of this clone. The rearrangement links TRBV6-2 or TRBV6-3 to TRBJ2-5, with 11 bases fitting TRBD2. The CDR3 length is 16 residues. The germline V gene has CDR1 MNHEY and CDR2 SVGEGT. V lost 4 bases and J lost 4; bases outside the gene matches: 8. CDR3 amino acids: CASSLGLAALGETQYF. The CDR3 nucleotides are TGTGCCAGCAGTTTGGGACTAGCGGCCCTTGGAGAGACCCAGTACTTC.

The chain uses TRBV18 and TRBJ2-5; D gene unclear. V shed 2 bases and J shed 4 bases, with 5 bases lying between them. The CDR3 runs to 12 residues. The germline CDR1 and CDR2 sequences are KGHSH and LQKENI. In DNA form, the CDR3 reads TGTGCCAGCTCACCAGAACTAGAGACCCAGTACTTC. This codes for CASSPELETQYF.

V is TRBV28 and J is TRBJ1-1, with D maybe TRBD1 (6 bases). V lost 3 bases and J 11 bases, leaving 28 bases between the germline ends. In germline, CDR1 is MDHEN, CDR2 SYDVKM. The CDR3 has 17 residues. CDR3 protein: CASSFPPGQPNREGAFF. The DNA for the CDR3 is TGTGCCAGCAGTTTCCCTCCCGGACAGCCAAATCGCGAAGGGGCTTTCTTT.

The chain joins TRBV11-3 to TRBJ1-4; D gene unclear. V lost 8 bases, J lost 8 bases, and 12 bases lay in between. Germline CDR1 and CDR2: SGHNT and YENEEA. This CDR3 has 12 residues. CDR3: CASPIMREKLFF. CDR3 coding DNA: TGTGCCAGCCCTATAATGAGGGAAAAACTGTTTTTT.

The rearrangement uses TRBV5-1 and TRBJ2-1; 7 bases agree with TRBD1. Germline V gene lookup returns CDR1 SGHRS and CDR2 YFSETQ. The CDR3 spans 18 residues. The J segment lost 4 bases and the V segment lost 0 bases, leaving 13 bases of the junction unmatched. In nucleotides, the CDR3 is TGCGCCAGCAGCTTGGCCGTCACCGGGACAGAGCCATACAATGAGCAGTTCTTC. Translation: CASSLAVTGTEPYNEQFF.

V and J are TRBV2 and TRBJ1-3, with a possible D match to TRBD1 (5 bases). The CDR3 is 16 amino acids. Deletions cut 6 bases from V and 0 bases from J, with 15 bases between. From germline, CDR1 is SNHLY and CDR2 FYNNEI. CDR3: CASRFGGGLSGNTIYF. CDR3 sequence (DNA): TGTGCCAGCAGGTTCGGGGGAGGGCTCTCTGGAAACACCATATATTTT.

The CDR3 is CASSLLAGSYNEQFF. The CDR3 DNA follows: TGTGCCAGCAGCTTACTAGCGGGCAGCTACAATGAGCAGTTCTTC. V usage is TRBV7-8 and J usage is TRBJ2-1; 8 positions match TRBD2. J lost 3 bases, V lost 2 bases, and 3 bases had no gene match. Germline CDR1 SGHVS, CDR2 FQNEAQ. There are 15 residues in the CDR3.

The gene calls are TRBV24-1 and TRBJ1-2; possible D gene TRBD1, 6 bases. Trimming took 3 bases from V and 4 from J, leaving 8 bases between them. The germline V gene encodes CDR1 KGHDR and CDR2 SFDVKD. The CDR3 extends over 13 amino acids. The CDR3 reads CATSDGDIYGYTF. CDR3 DNA sequence: TGTGCCACCAGTGATGGGGACATCTATGGCTACACCTTC.

In its sample, this clone was seen once. The gene calls are TRBV28 and TRBJ1-3; D is unclear. CDR1 MDHEN and CDR2 SYDVKM come from the germline V gene. The length of the CDR3 is 16 residues. Deletions cut 3 bases from V and 0 bases from J, with 12 bases between. The CDR3 sequence is CASSFPLASSGNTIYF. The DNA for the CDR3 is TGTGCCAGCAGTTTTCCCTTGGCCTCCTCTGGAAACACCATATATTTT.

The V gene is TRBV28, the J gene TRBJ2-7, with 10 bases fitting TRBD1. With V trimmed by 5 bases and J by 5 bases, 9 bases remained unmatched. Germline CDR1 is MDHEN and CDR2 is SYDVKM. CDR3 length equals 15 residues. CDR3 sequence (DNA): TGTGCCAGCAGTCCGACAGGGGGCCGGTCCAACGAGCAGTACTTC. This gives the protein CASSPTGGRSNEQYF.

This chain connects TRBV5-1 to TRBJ2-5; weak D call: TRBD2 (7 bases). Germline assignment: CDR1 SGHRS and CDR2 YFSETQ. The V and J ends lost 1 base and 3 bases respectively, with 13 bases between them. The CDR3 is made up of 15 amino acids. The CDR3: CASSLTGGPEETQYF. DNA for the CDR3: TGCGCCAGCAGCTTGACGGGGGGCCCCGAAGAGACCCAGTACTTC.

V gene TRBV15 combines with J gene TRBJ1-4; 8 nucleotides match TRBD1. CDR3 size: 14 residues. V shed 0 bases and J 8 bases; nucleotides not matched to a gene: 2. From germline, CDR1 is LNHNV and CDR2 YYDKDF (reference sequence). The CDR3 DNA sequence: TGTGCCACCAGCAGAGACAGGGGGCCCGAAAAACTGTTTTTT. Amino acid sequence: CATSRDRGPEKLFF. Drawing the rest from reference TRBV15 and TRBJ1-4, the complete variable domain is DAMVIQNPRYQVTQFGKPVTLSCSQTLNHNVMYWYQQKSSQAPKLLFHYYDKDFNNEADTPDNFQSRRPNTSFCFLDIRSPGLGDTAMYLCATSRDRGPEKLFFGSGTQLSVL.

The V and J genes are TRBV6-2 or TRBV6-3 and TRBJ1-6; 7 bases are a match to TRBD1. The length of the CDR3 is 15 residues. V was clipped by 5 bases and J by 4 bases; unmatched bases: 5. Germline CDR1 reads MNHEY; CDR2 reads SVGEGT. Written as DNA, the CDR3 is TGTGCCAGCAGTGCCGGGACAGCGTATAATTCACCCCTCCACTTT. Its protein product is CASSAGTAYNSPLHF.

This clone was seen a single time. This rearrangement joins TRBV4-1 to TRBJ1-1; D not resolved. The CDR3 spans 14 residues. V lost 4 bases, J lost 1 base, and 10 bases lay in between. Per germline, CDR1 MGHRA and CDR2 YSYEKL. DNA for the CDR3: TGCGCCAGCAGCCCTTGGGGAGAGAACACTGAAGCTTTCTTT. Translating gives CASSPWGENTEAFF.

V is TRBV30 and J is TRBJ1-1; possible D gene TRBD1, 6 bases. The CDR3 is 16 residues long. Germline CDR1 is GTSNPN and CDR2 is SVGIG (reference sequence). V was clipped by 4 bases and J by 0 bases, with 18 bases between them. The CDR3 DNA reads as TGTGCCTGGAAACCGAACAGGGCCTTCATGAACACTGAAGCTTTCTTT. Translation gives CAWKPNRAFMNTEAFF.

The J gene is TRBJ1-2, the V gene TRBV27, with 8 bases lining up with TRBD1. V lost 5 bases and J lost 5; bases outside the gene matches: 10. CDR3 size: 15 residues. The germline V gene encodes CDR1 MNHEY and CDR2 SMNVEV (reference sequence). CDR3 residues: CASSKLRQGLYGYTF. The CDR3 DNA follows: TGTGCCAGCAGTAAACTACGACAGGGGTTGTATGGCTACACCTTC.

This sequence joins TRBV7-9 and TRBJ2-5; TRBD2 is a possible D gene (7 bases). V shed 5 bases and J shed 5 bases, with 18 bases lying between them. The germline CDR1 and CDR2 sequences are SEHNR and FQNEAQ (reference sequence). The CDR3 length is 15 residues. CDR3 nucleotides: TGTGCCAGCAGCCCATTAGGGGGTAGCGGGGAGACCCAGTACTTC. Amino acid sequence: CASSPLGGSGETQYF.